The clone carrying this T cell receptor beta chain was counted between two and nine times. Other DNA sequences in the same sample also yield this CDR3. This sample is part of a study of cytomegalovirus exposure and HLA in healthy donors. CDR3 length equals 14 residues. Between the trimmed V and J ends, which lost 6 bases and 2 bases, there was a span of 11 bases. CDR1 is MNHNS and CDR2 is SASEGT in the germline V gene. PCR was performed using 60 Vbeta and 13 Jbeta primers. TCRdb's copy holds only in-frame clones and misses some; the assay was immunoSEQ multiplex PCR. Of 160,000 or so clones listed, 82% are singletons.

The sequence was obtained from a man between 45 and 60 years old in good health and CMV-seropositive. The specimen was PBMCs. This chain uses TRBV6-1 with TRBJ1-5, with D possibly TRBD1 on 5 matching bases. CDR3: CASSPREGNQPQHF. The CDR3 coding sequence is TGTGCCAGCAGCCCCAGGGAGGGCAATCAGCCCCAGCATTTT.